This T cell receptor beta chain was obtained from a study of shared clonotypes between healthy human individuals. Into CD45RA+ naive and CD45RA-negative memory subsets, the CD4+ cells were split. Trimming removed 7 bases from V and 7 bases from J, with 15 bases in between. CDR3 length: 12 residues. From germline, CDR1 is SGHRS and CDR2 YFSETQ. Sequencing used immunoSEQ multiplex PCR; TCRdb keeps in-frame clones, though not all of them. The sample records almost 750,000 clones, roughly two thirds being singletons. The study's findings and limits: Naive subsets generally exceeded memory subsets in estimated richness. Roughly 5% of naive CD4 clonotypes were shared across several donors. Generation probabilities were higher for clonotypes shared across all four sorted-subset donors than for unshared ones.

The count of this clone is one. What it recognizes is unknown. The sample taken for sequencing was memory CD4+ T cells sorted from blood. Specified subset: CD45RA-negative fraction. The rearrangement uses TRBV5-1 and TRBJ2-7; D is ambiguous. This receptor was taken from a woman under 40 in good health. DNA for the CDR3: TGCGCCAGCCAAAACAGAGGTGGGGAGCAGTACTTC. Translation gives CASQNRGGEQYF.